What follows is one TCR beta chain and its context. V was shortened by 6 bases and J by 0 bases, with 13 bases between the two germline ends. CDR1 and CDR2 (germline): SGHNT, YYREEE (reference sequence). This CDR3 has 15 residues. In the source study's methods: Using reference gene primer amplification, nucleated cell counts were estimated. This table comes from immunoSEQ multiplex PCR, and its TCRdb copy is limited to in-frame clones, with some not included. From that table come the V and J calls and clone size; the DNA was used to work out D and trimming. The sample lists around 100,000 clones, roughly 80% occurring once. This entry belongs to a study of blood T cell repertoires in COVID-19.

The V and J genes are TRBV5-4 and TRBJ2-1, with D perhaps TRBD2 (5 bases). The TCR sequence derives from a man aged 55 to 70 with acute or convalescent COVID-19. Sequences were obtained from peripheral blood. The DNA for the CDR3 is TGTGCCAGCACCCCAGAGGGTGTCTCCTACAATGAGCAGTTCTTC. Amino acid sequence: CASTPEGVSYNEQFF.